The next 22 T cell receptor beta chains were all read from a single sample in a study of blood T cell repertoires in COVID-19. Sequenced by immunoSEQ multiplex PCR; TCRdb stores in-frame clones only, minus some. The table records some 250,000 clones, over 70% of them present only once. Input material: peripheral blood. These receptors were collected from a woman aged 80 or over with acute or convalescent COVID-19.

The chain couples TRBV27 to TRBJ2-7, with 11 bases identical to TRBD2. The germline V gene encodes CDR1 MNHEY and CDR2 SMNVEV (reference sequence). The CDR3 runs 13 residues. V gave up 6 bases and J gave up 2 bases; unmatched junction bases: 0. The CDR3 loop reads CASRLAGAYEQYF. The CDR3, as DNA: TGTGCCAGCAGACTAGCGGGAGCCTACGAGCAGTACTTC.

This chain's CDR3 is CTSSRYRGQRNYGYTF. CDR3 DNA: TGCACCAGCAGCCGGTACAGGGGGCAGCGGAACTATGGCTACACCTTC. The gene calls are TRBV1 and TRBJ1-2; the table's D gene call, TRBD1, was not cross checked with the DNA. TRBV1 is assigned pseudogene status. This CDR3 contains 16 residues.

This clone has only a few counts. The chain recombines TRBV30 with TRBJ2-7; 7 bases are shared with TRBD2. The CDR3 spans 15 residues. V gave up 4 bases and J gave up 4 bases; unmatched junction bases: 13. Germline V lookup: CDR1 GTSNPN, CDR2 SVGIG (reference sequence). The CDR3 reads CAWTRPGGPTYEQYF. The CDR3 DNA reads TGTGCCTGGACGCGCCCGGGGGGTCCGACTTACGAGCAGTACTTC.

The V call is TRBV5-4, the J call TRBJ2-2, with D maybe TRBD2 (5 bases). CDR1 and CDR2 (germline): SGHNT, YYREEE (reference sequence). This CDR3 comprises 15 residues. Trimming took off 4 bases at V and 6 bases at J, with 16 bases between the two ends. This chain's CDR3 is CASSPALVPAGELFF. The CDR3 bases are TGTGCCAGCAGCCCCGCACTAGTGCCGGCCGGGGAGCTGTTTTTT.

The chain employs TRBV4-2 and TRBJ2-7; 11 bases fit TRBD2. The CDR3 is 18 residues long. Germline CDR1 LGHNA, CDR2 YNFKEQ. The V and J ends lost 0 bases and 0 bases, in that order; junction bases with no gene match: 7. The CDR3: CASSQEVTSGKSSYEQYF. CDR3 DNA: TGTGCCAGCAGCCAAGAGGTGACTAGCGGGAAAAGCTCCTACGAGCAGTACTTC.

V gene TRBV28 combines with J gene TRBJ2-6, with D possibly TRBD1 on 6 matching bases. There are 19 residues in the CDR3. V lost 1 base and J 0 bases, leaving 16 bases between the germline ends. From germline, CDR1 is MDHEN and CDR2 SYDVKM. The CDR3, as DNA: TGTGCCAGCAGTTTATCATGGGACACCTCACTCTCTGGGGCCAACGTCCTGACTTTC. It yields the protein CASSLSWDTSLSGANVLTF.

This clone showed up just once. The chain combines TRBV5-6 with TRBJ2-3; 9 nucleotides align to TRBD2. The CDR3 runs 15 residues. J gave up 6 bases and V 2 bases, and 7 bases lay outside the gene matches. The germline V gene has CDR1 SGHDT and CDR2 YYEEEE. The CDR3 bases are TGTGCCAGCAGCTTAGGACTAAGCGGGAGGGATACGCAGTATTTT. Translation: CASSLGLSGRDTQYF.

V gene TRBV19 combines with J gene TRBJ2-2; 9 bases map to TRBD1. Trimming removed 8 bases from V and 5 bases from J; junction bases left unmatched: 9. This CDR3 comprises 15 residues. The germline V gene has CDR1 LNHDA and CDR2 SQIVND (reference sequence). CDR3 protein: CASLTGGLGTGELFF. CDR3 in DNA: TGTGCCAGTCTCACAGGGGGCCTAGGGACCGGGGAGCTGTTTTTT.

This clone was detected a few times. The gene calls are TRBV10-1 and TRBJ2-7, with 9 bases that match TRBD1. This CDR3 comprises 15 residues. V was clipped by 5 bases and J by 2 bases; unmatched bases: 7. Germline V gives CDR1 WNHNN, CDR2 SYGVQD (reference sequence). The CDR3 protein is CASSPLGTGTYEQYF. In DNA form, the CDR3 reads TGCGCCAGCAGTCCCCTGGGGACAGGGACCTACGAGCAGTACTTC.

This chain connects TRBV20-1 to TRBJ2-5; unclear D gene. Germline CDR1 DFQATT, CDR2 SNEGSKA (reference sequence). The V and J ends lost 3 bases and 4 bases respectively, with 9 bases between them. The CDR3 loop spans 12 amino acids. In DNA, the CDR3 is TGCAGTGCTAGTGGTAGCCGAGAGACCCAGTACTTC. This translates into CSASGSRETQYF.

The sample holds a few counts of this clone. The chain is built from TRBV7-2 and TRBJ1-4, with a weak D call TRBD1 (5 bases). CDR1 SGHTA and CDR2 FQGNSA come from the germline V gene. V was clipped by 4 bases and J by 5 bases, with 11 bases between them. CDR3 length: 14 residues. This CDR3 is CASSSQGFNEKLFF. The CDR3, as DNA: TGTGCCAGCAGCTCCCAGGGATTCAATGAAAAACTGTTTTTT.

This chain connects TRBV2 to TRBJ1-5; 7 bases match TRBD1. V was clipped by 6 bases and J by 0 bases; unmatched bases: 5. CDR3 length equals 15 residues. Looked up from germline, CDR1 is SNHLY and CDR2 is FYNNEI. CDR3 coding DNA: TGTGCCAGCAGCGCTGACAGGGCTAGCAATCAGCCCCAGCATTTT. It encodes CASSADRASNQPQHF. The entire variable domain, with the rest obtained from reference TRBV2 and TRBJ1-5, is as follows: EPEVTQTPSHQVTQMGQEVILRCVPISNHLYFYWYRQILGQKVEFLVSFYNNEISEKSEIFDDQFSVERPDGSNFTLKIRSTKLEDSAMYFCASSADRASNQPQHFGDGTRLSIL.

The chain is built from TRBV6-2 or TRBV6-3 and TRBJ2-7; maybe TRBD1 (5 bases). Trimming took off 6 bases at V and 2 bases at J, with 11 bases between the two ends. The CDR3 is 13 amino acids. Germline CDR1 reads MNHEY; CDR2 reads SVGEGT. CDR3 protein: CASSRQTAYEQYF. Written as DNA, the CDR3 is TGTGCCAGCAGCCGACAGACGGCCTACGAGCAGTACTTC.

This chain connects TRBV6-5 to TRBJ1-2; no clear D gene. In germline, CDR1 is MNHEY, CDR2 SVGAGI. The CDR3 length is 16 residues. V lost 2 bases and J lost 2, with 15 bases in between. CDR3: CASSYRPSGVNYGYTF. CDR3 nucleotides: TGTGCCAGCAGTTACAGGCCCTCAGGCGTAAACTATGGCTACACCTTC.

The chain has TRBV18 and TRBJ1-1, with TRBD1 identical over 9 bases. The CDR3 extends over 16 amino acids. Per the germline V gene, CDR1 is KGHSH and CDR2 is LQKENI. The V segment lost 4 bases and the J segment 0 bases; nucleotides outside the gene matches: 6. The CDR3 loop reads CASSQTGGPLNTEAFF. In DNA form, the CDR3 reads TGTGCCAGCTCACAGACAGGGGGTCCACTGAACACTGAAGCTTTCTTT.

This clone was detected many times. This chain's CDR3 is CASRYTGGGNTEAFF. DNA for the CDR3: TGTGCCAGCAGATACACAGGGGGAGGGAACACTGAAGCTTTCTTT. V is TRBV7-2 and J is TRBJ1-1, with TRBD1 identical over 8 bases. V gave up 6 bases and J gave up 1 base; unmatched junction bases: 7. This CDR3 contains 15 residues. Germline V CDR1 and CDR2: SGHTA, FQGNSA.

This chain connects TRBV6-2 or TRBV6-3 to TRBJ2-7; D is perhaps TRBD2 (6 bases). The CDR3 loop spans 15 amino acids. From germline, CDR1 is MNHEY and CDR2 SVGEGT. Trimming pared 2 bases from V and 3 bases from J, leaving 14 bases between. The CDR3 DNA reads as TGTGCCAGCAGTTACGGCCGGGACTCTCGCTACGAGCAGTACTTC. This translates into CASSYGRDSRYEQYF.

The DNA of the CDR3 is TGTGCCATCAGTGAGTCCCAGGGCCGCTATGGCTACACCTTC. This gives the protein CAISESQGRYGYTF. This sequence joins TRBV10-3 and TRBJ1-2; the D gene is possibly TRBD1 (5 bases). V gave up 0 bases and J gave up 4 bases, with 9 bases separating them. Per germline, CDR1 ENHRY and CDR2 SYGVKD. The CDR3 contains 14 residues.

The chain combines TRBV7-2 with TRBJ1-1; 8 bases are a match to TRBD1. CDR1 and CDR2 from the germline V gene are SGHTA and FQGNSA. Unmatched junction bases numbered 6, after V lost 5 bases and J lost 4 bases. The CDR3 runs 14 residues. The DNA for the CDR3 is TGTGCCAGCAGCGAAGACAGGGGAAGCACTGAAGCTTTCTTT. Translating it yields CASSEDRGSTEAFF.

This rearrangement joins TRBV6-5 to TRBJ1-6; D is uncertain. Trimming shortened V by 11 bases and J by 5 bases, and 13 bases separated the two germline ends. This CDR3 region has 13 residues. Germline-derived CDR1 and CDR2 are MNHEY and SVGAGI. As DNA, the CDR3 is TGTGCCTTAGTGGAGGCAAATAATTCACCCCTCCACTTT. It specifies CALVEANNSPLHF.

The chain combines TRBV5-6 with TRBJ2-5; 7 bases fit TRBD1. The J segment lost 5 bases and the V segment lost 4 bases, leaving 8 bases of the junction unmatched. Germline values: CDR1 SGHDT, CDR2 YYEEEE. The CDR3 covers 14 residues. The CDR3 spells CASSRDSRLETQYF. CDR3 bases: TGTGCCAGCAGCCGGGACAGTCGATTGGAGACCCAGTACTTC.

The V call is TRBV27, the J call TRBJ2-7, with 11 nucleotides matching TRBD1. The J segment lost 5 bases and the V segment lost 4 bases, leaving 4 bases of the junction unmatched. Germline CDR1 and CDR2: MNHEY and SMNVEV (reference sequence). The CDR3 has 14 residues. CDR3 sequence reads: CASSSRTGGNEQYF. CDR3 DNA: TGTGCCAGCAGTTCCAGGACAGGGGGCAACGAGCAGTACTTC.